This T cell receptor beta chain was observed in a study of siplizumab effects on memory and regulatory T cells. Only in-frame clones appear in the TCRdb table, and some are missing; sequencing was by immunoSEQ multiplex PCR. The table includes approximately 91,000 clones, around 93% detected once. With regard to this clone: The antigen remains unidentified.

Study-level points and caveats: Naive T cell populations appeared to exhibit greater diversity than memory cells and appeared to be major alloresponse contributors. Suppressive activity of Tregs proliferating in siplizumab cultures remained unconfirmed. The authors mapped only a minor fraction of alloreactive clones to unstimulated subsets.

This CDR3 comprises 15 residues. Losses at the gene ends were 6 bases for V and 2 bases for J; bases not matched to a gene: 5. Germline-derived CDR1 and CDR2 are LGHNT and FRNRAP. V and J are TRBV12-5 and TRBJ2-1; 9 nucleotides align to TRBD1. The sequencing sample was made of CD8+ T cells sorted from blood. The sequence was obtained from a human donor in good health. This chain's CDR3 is CASGPGTGPYNEQFF. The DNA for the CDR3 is TGTGCTAGTGGCCCCGGGACAGGGCCCTACAATGAGCAGTTCTTC. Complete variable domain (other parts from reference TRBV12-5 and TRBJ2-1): DARVTQTPRHKVTEMGQEVTMRCQPILGHNTVFWYRQTMMQGLELLAYFRNRAPLDDSGMPKDRFSAEMPDATLATLKIQPSEPRDSAVYFCASGPGTGPYNEQFFGPGTRLTVL.